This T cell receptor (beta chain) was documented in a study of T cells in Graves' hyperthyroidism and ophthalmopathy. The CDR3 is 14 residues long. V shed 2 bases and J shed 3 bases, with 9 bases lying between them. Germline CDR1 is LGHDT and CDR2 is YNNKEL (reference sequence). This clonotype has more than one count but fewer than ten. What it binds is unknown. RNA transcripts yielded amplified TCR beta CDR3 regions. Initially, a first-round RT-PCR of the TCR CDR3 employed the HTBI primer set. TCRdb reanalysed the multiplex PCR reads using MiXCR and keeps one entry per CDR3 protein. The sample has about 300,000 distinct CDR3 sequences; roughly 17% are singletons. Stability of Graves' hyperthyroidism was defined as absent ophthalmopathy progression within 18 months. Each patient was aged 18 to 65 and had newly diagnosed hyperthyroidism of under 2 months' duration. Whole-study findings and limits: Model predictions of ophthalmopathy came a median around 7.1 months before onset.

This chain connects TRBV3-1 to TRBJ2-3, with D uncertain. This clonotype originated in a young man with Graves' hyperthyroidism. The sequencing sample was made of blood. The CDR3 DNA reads TGTGCCAGCAGCCAAACGGCCGGGACAGATACGCAGTATTTT. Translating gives CASSQTAGTDTQYF.